This TCR beta chain derives from a study of beta chain features in type 1 diabetes. In this sample, this clone turned up a few times. Its specificity is unknown. Since all of the isolated RNA was reverse transcribed, expressed TCRB transcripts were what got sequenced. The data were produced by immunoSEQ multiplex PCR, yet TCRdb's version contains in-frame clones alone and is incomplete. The table has around 310,000 clones, 11% seen once. Germline V gene sequence: CDR1 SGHRS, CDR2 YFSETQ. The V gene end was trimmed by 0 bases and the J gene end by 2 bases; junction bases not matched to a gene: 2. The CDR3 loop spans 16 amino acids. The study's findings and limits: Over-representation of high TCR-expressing cells was a possible consequence of cDNA sequencing. It was among patients, rather than healthy donors, that naive, central memory and Treg TCRB repertoires appeared more similar.

The sequenced sample consisted of naive CD4+ T cells from blood. The chain uses TRBV5-1 and TRBJ2-7; 13 nucleotides align to TRBD2. The sequence derives from a woman aged 25 to 39 in good health. The CDR3 spells CASSLGTSGSAYEQYF. CDR3 in DNA: TGCGCCAGCAGCTTGGGGACTAGCGGGAGTGCCTACGAGCAGTACTTC. Supplemented by reference TRBV5-1 and TRBJ2-7, the full variable domain reads KAGVTQTPRYLIKTRGQQVTLSCSPISGHRSVSWYQQTPGQGLQFLFEYFSETQRNKGNFPGRFSGRQFSNSRSEMNVSTLELGDSALYLCASSLGTSGSAYEQYFGPGTRLTVT.